This TCR beta chain was sequenced in a study of cytomegalovirus exposure and HLA in healthy donors. Study background: Genetic ancestry analysis placed over 65% of the 398 donors that were genotyped in the Caucasian-associated cluster.

PCR amplification relied on 60 Vbeta primers (plus 13 Jbeta primers). Method: immunoSEQ multiplex PCR; TCRdb's copy keeps in-frame clones and lacks some. Of 200,000 to 250,000 clones in the sample, just over 75% were seen once. Germline assignment: CDR1 MDHEN and CDR2 SYDVKM. This CDR3 is 11 amino acids long. Trimming removed 8 bases at V and 4 bases at J, with 8 bases between. The TCR originated in a woman aged 55-69 years in good health and CMV-seropositive. The material sequenced was PBMCs. This chain connects TRBV28 to TRBJ1-2; D unresolved. The CDR3 sequence is CASRRGYGYTF. The CDR3 nucleotides read TGTGCCAGCCGCCGGGGCTATGGCTACACCTTC.